A single sample gave rise to the 32 T cell receptor beta chains below, sequenced in a study of vaccination and CD4 T cells after COVID-19. With the Oncomine TCR Beta short-read assay, DNA from cultured CD4+ T cells was sequenced. MiXCR, applied by TCRdb to the PCR reads, yields one record per CDR3 protein. The sample comprises 28,000 or so distinct CDR3 sequences, about 64% of which are singletons, and approximately 5.4% rests with the top ten. Their cognate antigens are unknown. This sample's treatment: approximately nine-day PBMC culture with coronavirus spike peptide pools or control peptides (ViraFEST assay). Sequenced: CD4+ T cells from blood, cultured in vitro. The receptors derive from a human donor who had recovered from COVID-19.

The rearrangement joins TRBV2 to TRBJ2-7, with unresolved D. The germline V gene has CDR1 SNHLY and CDR2 FYNNEI. The CDR3 spans 15 residues. The V end lost 6 bases, the J end lost 0 bases, and 15 bases lay between the germline ends. CDR3 sequence: CASSADLSTSYEQYF. CDR3 in DNA: TGTGCCAGCAGCGCCGACTTATCGACCTCCTACGAGCAGTACTTC. The variable domain in full, completed from reference TRBV2 and TRBJ2-7, reads EPEVTQTPSHQVTQMGQEVILRCVPISNHLYFYWYRQILGQKVEFLVSFYNNEISEKSEIFDDQFSVERPDGSNFTLKIRSTKLEDSAMYFCASSADLSTSYEQYFGPGTRLTVT.

This clonotype turned up a few times. V gene TRBV20-1 combines with J gene TRBJ1-2; unclear D gene. Looked up from germline, CDR1 is DFQATT and CDR2 is SNEGSKA (reference sequence). Trimming pared 1 base from V and 4 bases from J, leaving 13 bases between. The CDR3 loop spans 14 amino acids. The CDR3 DNA follows: TGCAGTGCTAGAGCCTCTCACTCCTTCTATGGCTACACCTTC. As protein: CSARASHSFYGYTF.

This chain connects TRBV20-1 to TRBJ1-2; tentatively, D is TRBD1 (5 bases). Trimming pared 5 bases from V and 2 bases from J, leaving 9 bases between. Germline CDR1 DFQATT, CDR2 SNEGSKA (reference sequence). The CDR3 length is 12 residues. The chain's CDR3 is CSAPDRNYGYTF. The CDR3 DNA reads as TGCAGTGCTCCAGACAGAAACTATGGCTACACCTTC.

The V gene is TRBV20-1, the J gene TRBJ1-1, with a tentative D call TRBD1 (6 bases). This CDR3 region has 14 residues. Germline-derived CDR1 and CDR2 are DFQATT and SNEGSKA (reference sequence). Between the trimmed V and J ends, which lost 2 bases and 2 bases, there was a span of 12 bases. CDR3 DNA: TGCAGTGCTAGACCGGGGGCGGGAAACACTGAAGCTTTCTTT. Translating it yields CSARPGAGNTEAFF.

In DNA, the CDR3 is TGTGCCAGCTCACCGGCGGGACTCTCTGGGGCCAACGTCCTGACTTTC. Protein: CASSPAGLSGANVLTF. This rearrangement joins TRBV18 to TRBJ2-6; D might be TRBD2 (6 bases). This CDR3 comprises 16 residues. Looked up from germline, CDR1 is KGHSH and CDR2 is LQKENI. V dropped 3 bases and J dropped 0 bases, with 9 bases sitting between them. Variable domain in full (rest from reference TRBV18 and TRBJ2-6): NAGVMQNPRHLVRRRGQEARLRCSPMKGHSHVYWYRQLPEEGLKFMVYLQKENIIDESGMPKERFSAEFPKEGPSILRIQQVVRGDSAAYFCASSPAGLSGANVLTFGAGSRLTVL.

The V and J genes are TRBV27 and TRBJ1-1; D unclear. V was pared by 6 bases and J by 0 bases, with 8 bases between. Germline V gene lookup returns CDR1 MNHEY and CDR2 SMNVEV (reference sequence). CDR3 length: 13 residues. The DNA for the CDR3 is TGTGCCAGCAGAAATTCATTGAACACTGAAGCTTTCTTT. Its protein product is CASRNSLNTEAFF.

The chain has TRBV5-4 and TRBJ2-2; TRBD1 matches 7 bases. The trim removed 2 bases at V and 4 bases at J, leaving 8 bases unmatched. CDR1 is SGHNT and CDR2 is YYREEE in the germline V gene (reference sequence). This CDR3 comprises 16 residues. Written as DNA, the CDR3 is TGTGCCAGCAGCTTTGACAGGGCGCGAATCACCGGGGAGCTGTTTTTT. Protein product: CASSFDRARITGELFF.

V is TRBV7-2 and J is TRBJ1-1, with 7 positions matching TRBD1. This CDR3 region has 14 residues. Germline trimming cut 10 bases from V and 1 base from J; bases unmatched to any gene: 9. Germline loops: CDR1 SGHTA, CDR2 FQGNSA. DNA of the CDR3: TGTGCCACCCGACGGGACAGTAAGAACACTGAAGCTTTCTTT. Translated, it gives CATRRDSKNTEAFF.

The chain is built from TRBV6-1 and TRBJ1-5, with 10 bases lining up with TRBD1. Germline values: CDR1 MNHNS, CDR2 SASEGT. This CDR3 has 13 residues. V shed 10 bases, J shed 7 bases, and the junction held 7 bases outside the gene matches. The DNA for the CDR3 is TGTGCCACAGACAGGGGGCTTAGGCAGCCCCAGCATTTT. As protein: CATDRGLRQPQHF.

This chain links TRBV7-2 with TRBJ2-7, with D perhaps TRBD1 (5 bases). Germline CDR1 and CDR2: SGHTA and FQGNSA. CDR3 size: 14 residues. Between the trimmed V and J ends, which lost 1 base and 6 bases, there was a span of 13 bases. CDR3 loop: CASSLVQGWGEQYF. CDR3 sequence (DNA): TGTGCCAGCAGCTTAGTTCAGGGTTGGGGCGAGCAGTACTTC.

The chain joins TRBV7-6 to TRBJ1-3, with no clear D. Germline V gives CDR1 SGHVS, CDR2 FNYEAQ. The CDR3 is 13 residues long. Trimming removed 3 bases at V and 3 bases at J, with 6 bases between. The CDR3 protein is CASSLGFGNTIYF. CDR3 sequence (DNA): TGTGCCAGCAGCTTGGGGTTTGGAAACACCATATATTTT.

V gene TRBV7-6 combines with J gene TRBJ1-1; D is unresolved. V lost 3 bases to trimming and J lost 5 bases, with 7 bases between them. This CDR3 is built from 12 residues. Germline V gene data show CDR1 as SGHVS and CDR2 as FNYEAQ. CDR3 in DNA: TGTGCCAGCAGCTTGGCGGGGACTGAAGCTTTCTTT. It codes for CASSLAGTEAFF.

The chain links TRBV24-1 to TRBJ1-5; 8 bases are shared with TRBD1. This CDR3 is built from 15 residues. Germline loops: CDR1 KGHDR, CDR2 SFDVKD. The J segment lost 6 bases and the V segment lost 2 bases, leaving 5 bases of the junction unmatched. For the CDR3, the DNA is TGTGCCACCAGTGATTCACAGGGGGTCGGTCAGCCCCAGCATTTT. Its translation is CATSDSQGVGQPQHF.

V usage is TRBV7-2 and J usage is TRBJ1-5; no reliable D call. CDR1 and CDR2 from the germline V gene are SGHTA and FQGNSA. The ends were cut back, 0 bases at V and 7 bases at J, with 4 bases in the middle. The CDR3 has 12 amino acids. CDR3 DNA: TGTGCCAGCAGCTTAGCCAAACAGCCCCAGCATTTT. It translates to CASSLAKQPQHF.

This clonotype occurred a few times. The CDR3 is CASSTNQGAHGYGYTF. DNA of the CDR3: TGTGCCAGCAGTACTAACCAGGGGGCGCACGGCTATGGCTACACCTTC. The rearrangement uses TRBV14 and TRBJ1-2; 8 bases agree with TRBD1. The germline V gene has CDR1 SGHDN and CDR2 FVKESK. CDR3 size: 16 residues. The V and J ends lost 6 bases and 4 bases, in that order; junction bases with no gene match: 13. Full variable domain (remainder filled in from reference TRBV14 and TRBJ1-2): EAGVTQFPSHSVIEKGQTVTLRCDPISGHDNLYWYRRVMGKEIKFLLHFVKESKQDESGMPNNRFLAERTGGTYSTLKVQPAELEDSGVYFCASSTNQGAHGYGYTFGSGTRLTVV.

This chain joins TRBV10-2 and TRBJ2-2, with 8 bases matching TRBD2. J was trimmed by 1 base and V by 6 bases; bases with no gene match: 10. CDR1 is WSHSY, CDR2 SAAADI, per germline. The CDR3 is 17 amino acids. The CDR3 reads CASSPHGAGGNTGELFF. CDR3 nucleotide sequence: TGCGCCAGCAGCCCCCATGGGGCGGGAGGGAACACCGGGGAGCTGTTTTTT.

V usage is TRBV9 and J usage is TRBJ1-6; D uncertain. V lost 2 bases, J lost 9 bases, and 15 bases lay in between. The CDR3 contains 15 residues. Per germline, CDR1 SGDLS and CDR2 YYNGEE. CDR3 nucleotides: TGTGCCAGCAGCGTTGGGGTCCTGGCGTCTTCACCCCTCCACTTT. It yields the protein CASSVGVLASSPLHF. The full variable domain, with the rest looked up from reference TRBV9 and TRBJ1-6, is DSGVTQTPKHLITATGQRVTLRCSPRSGDLSVYWYQQSLDQGLQFLIQYYNGEERAKGNILERFSAQQFPDLHSELNLSSLELGDSALYFCASSVGVLASSPLHFGNGTRLTVT.

The chain has TRBV20-1 and TRBJ2-3; possible D gene TRBD2, 6 bases. V was trimmed by 5 bases and J by 2 bases, leaving 11 bases between them. Germline V gene sequence: CDR1 DFQATT, CDR2 SNEGSKA (reference sequence). The CDR3 is 13 amino acids. CDR3 region: CSALGRLTDTQYF. DNA for the CDR3: TGCAGTGCTTTGGGGAGGCTCACAGATACGCAGTATTTT.

The genes are TRBV19 and TRBJ1-3, with a weak D call TRBD1 (5 bases). The CDR3 length is 16 residues. V was clipped by 3 bases and J by 1 base, with 13 bases between them. From germline, CDR1 is LNHDA and CDR2 SQIVND (reference sequence). CDR3 in DNA: TGTGCCAGTAGTATCGGCGACAGAGGATCTGGAAACACCATATATTTT. The encoded protein is CASSIGDRGSGNTIYF.

The rearrangement links TRBV6-2 or TRBV6-3 to TRBJ1-5; 8 bases agree with TRBD1. Germline lookup yields CDR1 MNHEY and CDR2 SVGEGT. V lost 6 bases, J lost 8 bases, and 15 bases stayed unmatched. The CDR3 loop spans 16 amino acids. In DNA, the CDR3 is TGTGCCAGCAGGGAAGGGGACAGGCCCCTCACAGAGCCCCAGCATTTT. Its translation: CASREGDRPLTEPQHF.

This sequence joins TRBV10-3 and TRBJ1-1; 9 nucleotides agree with TRBD1. The junction had 4 bases not matched to a gene; V was cut back by 5 bases and J by 3 bases. The CDR3 is 14 residues long. CDR1 ENHRY and CDR2 SYGVKD come from the germline V gene. For the CDR3, the DNA is TGTGCCATCAGTAAGACAGGGGGTGACACTGAAGCTTTCTTT. It translates to CAISKTGGDTEAFF.

The chain recombines TRBV24-1 with TRBJ2-1, with 8 nucleotides matching TRBD2. This CDR3 has 16 amino acids. V trimming: 1 base; J trimming: 8 bases; junction bases outside the gene matches: 9. From germline, CDR1 is KGHDR and CDR2 SFDVKD. CDR3 coding DNA: TGTGCCACCAGTGATTTAGCGAGCGGGAGAGGGCATGAGCAGTTCTTC. Translation: CATSDLASGRGHEQFF.

V usage is TRBV12-3 or TRBV12-4 and J usage is TRBJ2-7; D might be TRBD1 (6 bases). V lost 4 bases and J lost 0, with 10 bases in between. This CDR3 is built from 14 residues. CDR3 loop: CASSSGATSYEQYF. CDR3 DNA: TGTGCCAGCAGTTCAGGGGCGACCTCCTACGAGCAGTACTTC.

This clonotype was seen once. The chain recombines TRBV28 with TRBJ1-5; no firm D call. The CDR3 runs 13 residues. Germline V gene sequence: CDR1 MDHEN, CDR2 SYDVKM. V was pared by 9 bases and J by 3 bases, with 12 bases between. The CDR3 spells CASRRINNQPQHF. CDR3 DNA: TGTGCCAGTAGACGGATCAACAATCAGCCCCAGCATTTT.

The chain combines TRBV5-6 with TRBJ1-5; D is perhaps TRBD1 (5 bases). Germline assignment: CDR1 SGHDT and CDR2 YYEEEE. Trimming removed 0 bases from V and 0 bases from J, with 10 bases in between. The CDR3 loop spans 16 amino acids. The CDR3 region has the DNA TGTGCCAGCAGCTTGGCCGGTGGACATAGCAATCAGCCCCAGCATTTT. This sequence encodes CASSLAGGHSNQPQHF.

V and J are TRBV20-1 and TRBJ2-2; either TRBD1 or TRBD2 may supply D (5 bases each). This CDR3 has 15 amino acids. Germline CDR1 and CDR2: DFQATT and SNEGSKA (reference sequence). Trimming took off 6 bases at V and 5 bases at J, with 19 bases between the two ends. The CDR3 is CSARRPGRETGELFF. The DNA of the CDR3 is TGCAGTGCCAGGAGGCCCGGCAGGGAGACCGGGGAGCTGTTTTTT.

The chain carries TRBV7-6 and TRBJ2-2, with 8 bases that match TRBD2. The junction had 7 bases not matched to a gene; V was cut back by 5 bases and J by 2 bases. The germline gives CDR1 SGHVS, CDR2 FNYEAQ. CDR3 length: 16 amino acids. The CDR3 region is CASSGRGGLNTGELFF. CDR3 bases: TGTGCCAGCAGCGGCCGGGGGGGGCTAAACACCGGGGAGCTGTTTTTT.

V is TRBV30 and J is TRBJ1-2; D is unclear. Germline CDR1 is GTSNPN and CDR2 is SVGIG (reference sequence). The CDR3 loop spans 14 amino acids. Deletions cut 0 bases from V and 7 bases from J, with 15 bases between. Written as DNA, the CDR3 is TGTGCCTGGAGTGTACAAAGGGTCCTCGGTGGCTACACCTTC. Its protein product is CAWSVQRVLGGYTF.

On this clonotype: Since no conserved phenylalanine or tryptophan closes the CDR3, a read error is the likely cause. V usage is TRBV7-9 and J usage is TRBJ2-7, with D possibly matching TRBD1 (6 bases). The CDR3 is 15 residues long. The V gene's germline CDR1 is SEHNR and CDR2 FQNEAQ (reference sequence). Trimming cost V 1 base and J 4 bases, with 14 bases left between them. The CDR3 DNA sequence: TGTGCCAGCAGCTTAGAGGGCCAGGGGCATTACGAGCAGTACTAC. It codes for CASSLEGQGHYEQYY.

V usage is TRBV11-3 and J usage is TRBJ2-7; no clear D gene. The ends were cut back, 3 bases at V and 0 bases at J, with 12 bases in the middle. In germline, CDR1 is SGHNT, CDR2 YENEEA. The CDR3 covers 15 residues. CDR3 nucleotide sequence: TGTGCCAGCAGCTTCCGAGGAATCCCCTCCTACGAGCAGTACTTC. It translates to CASSFRGIPSYEQYF.

The chain combines TRBV25-1 with TRBJ1-5; D uncertain. CDR1 MGHDK and CDR2 SYGVNS come from the germline V gene. Trimming removed 1 base at V and 0 bases at J, with 10 bases between. The CDR3 has 16 residues. CDR3 nucleotides: TGTGCCAGCAGTGAATTGGGGATTATTAGCAATCAGCCCCAGCATTTT. Translated: CASSELGIISNQPQHF.

The chain couples TRBV28 to TRBJ1-5, with no clear D. Germline V gives CDR1 MDHEN, CDR2 SYDVKM. V was pared by 9 bases and J by 3 bases, with 18 bases between. This CDR3 is built from 15 residues. CDR3 bases: TGTGCCAGTACCCCACGGACGGGAAACAATCAGCCCCAGCATTTT. Encoded protein: CASTPRTGNNQPQHF.